The clone carrying this T cell receptor (beta chain) was seen repeatedly, ten times or more. Its cognate antigen is unknown. This sample was included in a study of T-cell reconstitution after alpha-beta-depleted transplantation in children. Preparation of the TCRbeta library was carried out with unique molecular identifiers. MiXCR was run by TCRdb on the PCR reads, yielding one entry per CDR3 protein. The sample holds about 97,000 distinct CDR3 sequences, about 5.6% seen once. Study conclusions and caveats: One year post-transplant, T-cell counts and diversity were largely derived from T cells produced anew. Several hundred expanded graft clones reportedly were the source of alpha-beta T cells about two months after transplant. Recipient T cells and thymic progenitors that survived were the source of the high TCRbeta diversity seen at day 60 in some patients.

This sequence originates from a female patient aged 2-15 years who had a stem cell transplant for Fanconi anemia, so the T cells may come from the graft donor. Specimen: PBMCs, mostly from graft donor cells, collected 60 days after TCRalphabeta/CD19-depleted stem cell transplant.

The CDR3 loop is CASSVEPGDSANTGELFF. DNA for the CDR3: TGTGCCAGCAGCGTAGAGCCGGGTGACAGCGCGAACACCGGGGAGCTGTTTTTT. The V gene is TRBV9, the J gene TRBJ2-2; D possibly corresponds to TRBD1 (5 bases). The CDR3 extends over 18 amino acids. The V gene's germline CDR1 is SGDLS and CDR2 YYNGEE. Trimming cost V 0 bases and J 0 bases, with 15 bases left between them.